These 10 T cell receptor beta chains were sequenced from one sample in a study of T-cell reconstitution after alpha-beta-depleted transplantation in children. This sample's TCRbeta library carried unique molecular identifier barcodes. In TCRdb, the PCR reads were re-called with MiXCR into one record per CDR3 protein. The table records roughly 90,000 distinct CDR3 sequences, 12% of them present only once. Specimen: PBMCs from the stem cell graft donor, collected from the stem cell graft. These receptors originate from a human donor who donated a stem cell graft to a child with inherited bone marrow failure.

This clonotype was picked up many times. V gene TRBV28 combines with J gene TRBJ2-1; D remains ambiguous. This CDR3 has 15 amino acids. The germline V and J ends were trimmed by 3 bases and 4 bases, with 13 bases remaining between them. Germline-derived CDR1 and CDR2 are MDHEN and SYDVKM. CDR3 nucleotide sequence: TGTGCCAGCAGTTTTTTTACGGTCGGGTACAATGAGCAGTTCTTC. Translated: CASSFFTVGYNEQFF.

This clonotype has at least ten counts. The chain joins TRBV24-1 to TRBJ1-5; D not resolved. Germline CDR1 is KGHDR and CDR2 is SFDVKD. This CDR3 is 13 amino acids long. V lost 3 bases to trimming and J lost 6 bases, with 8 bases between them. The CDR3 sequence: CATSDIGGQPQHF. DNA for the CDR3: TGTGCCACCAGTGATATTGGCGGTCAGCCCCAGCATTTT.

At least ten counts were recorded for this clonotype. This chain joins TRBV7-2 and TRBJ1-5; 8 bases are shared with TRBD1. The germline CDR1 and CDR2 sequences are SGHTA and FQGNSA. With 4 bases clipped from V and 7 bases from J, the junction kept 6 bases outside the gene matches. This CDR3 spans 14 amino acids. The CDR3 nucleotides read TGTGCCAGCAGCTCCGGACAGGGAGGACAGCCCCAGCATTTT. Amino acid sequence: CASSSGQGGQPQHF.

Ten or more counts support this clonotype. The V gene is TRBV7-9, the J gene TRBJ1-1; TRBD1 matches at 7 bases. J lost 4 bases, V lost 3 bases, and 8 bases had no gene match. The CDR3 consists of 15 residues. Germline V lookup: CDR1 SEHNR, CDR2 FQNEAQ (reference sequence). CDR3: CASSFGGTVFTEAFF. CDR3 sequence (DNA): TGTGCCAGCAGCTTTGGGGGGACAGTCTTCACTGAAGCTTTCTTT.

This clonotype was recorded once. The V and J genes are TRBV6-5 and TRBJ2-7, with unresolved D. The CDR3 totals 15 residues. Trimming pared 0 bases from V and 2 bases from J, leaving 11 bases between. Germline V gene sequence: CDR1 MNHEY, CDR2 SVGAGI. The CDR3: CASSYSEPGAYEQYF. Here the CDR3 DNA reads TGTGCCAGCAGTTACTCGGAGCCAGGAGCCTACGAGCAGTACTTC.

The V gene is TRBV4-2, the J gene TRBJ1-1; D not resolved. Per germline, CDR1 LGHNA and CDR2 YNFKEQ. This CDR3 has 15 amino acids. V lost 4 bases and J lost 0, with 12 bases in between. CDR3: CASSPTGMMNTEAFF. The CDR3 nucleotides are TGTGCCAGCAGCCCAACCGGTATGATGAACACTGAAGCTTTCTTT.

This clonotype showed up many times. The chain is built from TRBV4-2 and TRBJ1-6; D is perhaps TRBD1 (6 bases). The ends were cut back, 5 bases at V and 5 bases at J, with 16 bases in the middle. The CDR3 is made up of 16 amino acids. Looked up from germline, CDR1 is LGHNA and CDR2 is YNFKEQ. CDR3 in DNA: TGTGCCAGCAGCTTAGACGACAGGAGCCATAATTCACCCCTCCACTTT. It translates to CASSLDDRSHNSPLHF.

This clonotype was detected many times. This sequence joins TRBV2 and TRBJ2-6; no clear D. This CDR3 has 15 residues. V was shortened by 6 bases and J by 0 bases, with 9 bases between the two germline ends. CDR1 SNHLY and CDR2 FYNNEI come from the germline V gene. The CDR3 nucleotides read TGTGCCAGCAGACAGATCCTCTCTGGGGCCAACGTCCTGACTTTC. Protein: CASRQILSGANVLTF.

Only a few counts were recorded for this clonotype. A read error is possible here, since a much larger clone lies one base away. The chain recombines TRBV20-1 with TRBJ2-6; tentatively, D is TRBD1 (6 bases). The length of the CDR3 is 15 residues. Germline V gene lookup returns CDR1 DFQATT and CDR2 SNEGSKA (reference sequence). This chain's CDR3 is CSARQAISGANGLTF. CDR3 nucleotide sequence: TGCAGTGCGCGACAGGCGATCTCTGGGGCCAACGGCCTGACTTTC.

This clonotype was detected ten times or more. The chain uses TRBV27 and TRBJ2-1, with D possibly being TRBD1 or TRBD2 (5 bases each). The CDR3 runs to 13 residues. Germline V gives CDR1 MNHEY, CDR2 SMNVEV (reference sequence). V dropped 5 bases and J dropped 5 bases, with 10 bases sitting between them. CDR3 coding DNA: TGTGCCAGCAGTCCCGGGACCGACAATGAGCAGTTCTTC. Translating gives CASSPGTDNEQFF.